This T cell receptor beta chain was recorded in a study of PD-1 blockade in classical Hodgkin lymphoma. Regarding the study as a whole: CD4+ TCR diversity, unlike CD8+, rose significantly by C4D1. The origin of the repertoire differences remains undefined, with disease activity or prior therapy as possible causes. Newly diagnosed patients and complete responders had comparable diversity at baseline. In newly diagnosed patients, baseline TCR diversity was reportedly below that of healthy donors.

Germline values: CDR1 MNHEY, CDR2 SMNVEV (reference sequence). The CDR3 is 15 amino acids. Trimming removed 5 bases from V and 5 bases from J; junction bases left unmatched: 9. TCRdb's table, derived via immunoSEQ multiplex PCR, lists solely in-frame clones and lacks some. The sample carries about 40,000 clones, about 77% recorded once. There was relapse after autologous stem cell transplantation in every patient, and there was variation in brentuximab vedotin exposure. As for this clone: The antigen is not known.

The sequence was obtained from a human donor with classical Hodgkin lymphoma. The input for sequencing was peripheral blood mononuclear cells (PBMCs), taken at baseline. The V call is TRBV27, the J call TRBJ1-2, with TRBD1 matching 9 bases. CDR3 amino acids: CASSLIYGTGYGYTF. CDR3 nucleotides: TGTGCCAGCAGTCTTATTTACGGGACAGGGTATGGCTACACCTTC.